This TCR beta chain originates from a study of lymphopenia after photon versus proton radiotherapy. Study outcomes and limitations: Oligoclonal CD8+ Temra expansion after nadir drove photon patients' diversity drop. Authors raise, but do not show, better survival with proton therapy.

Concerning this clone: What it recognizes is unknown.

The germline gives CDR1 KGHSH, CDR2 LQKENI. Trimming shortened V by 3 bases and J by 0 bases, and 8 bases separated the two germline ends. The CDR3 runs to 14 residues. Clones were read by immunoSEQ multiplex PCR, and TCRdb kept only the in-frame ones, dropping some. The profile shows more than 15,000 clones, around nine tenths of them singletons. This sequence originates from a man in his fifties or sixties with pancreatic cancer. The rearrangement uses TRBV18 and TRBJ1-1; D is perhaps TRBD1 (5 bases). The source material was peripheral blood, sampled from a patient treated with photon-based radiotherapy. CDR3 in amino acids: CASSPTDLNTEAFF. CDR3 nucleotides: TGTGCCAGCTCACCGACAGATTTGAACACTGAAGCTTTCTTT.